The 15 T cell receptor beta chains reported below all come from one sample, sequenced in a study of blood T cell repertoires in COVID-19. Repertoires were generated with immunoSEQ multiplex PCR, while TCRdb's copy carries only in-frame clones and drops some. Of about 240,000 clones listed, approximately 80% are singletons. Sequenced: peripheral blood. All receptors come from a woman aged 55-70 years with active or convalescent COVID-19.

The gene calls are TRBV4-1 and TRBJ2-2; a weak D match, TRBD2 (6 bases). Trimming pared 4 bases from V and 0 bases from J, leaving 12 bases between. This CDR3 comprises 16 residues. Germline lookup yields CDR1 MGHRA and CDR2 YSYEKL. CDR3 in DNA: TGCGCCAGCAGCCGTGCTTGGGGGGCGAACACCGGGGAGCTGTTTTTT. Its translation is CASSRAWGANTGELFF.

The V and J genes are TRBV6-5 and TRBJ1-2; a possible D gene is TRBD1 (5 bases). The CDR3 runs to 13 residues. CDR1 and CDR2 (germline): MNHEY, SVGAGI. V lost 6 bases and J 8 bases, leaving 16 bases between the germline ends. CDR3 sequence reads: CASSPDSTRGYTF. CDR3 DNA: TGTGCCAGCAGCCCCGACAGTACAAGGGGCTACACCTTC.

The DNA for the CDR3 is TGTGCCAGCAGAAGGGGGTTTGGTCAGCCCCAGCATTTT. The encoded protein is CASRRGFGQPQHF. The J gene is TRBJ1-5, the V gene TRBV6-5; TRBD1 might be the D (6 bases). The CDR3 totals 13 residues. The V gene's germline CDR1 is MNHEY and CDR2 SVGAGI. Trimming left V 6 bases short and J 6 bases short, with 12 bases between.

This rearrangement joins TRBV5-1 to TRBJ2-1; TRBD1 agrees at 7 bases. V lost 3 bases and J lost 6; bases outside the gene matches: 6. The CDR3 has 14 amino acids. From germline, CDR1 is SGHRS and CDR2 YFSETQ. The CDR3 reads CASSSQGVRNEQFF. The CDR3 DNA reads as TGCGCCAGCAGCTCTCAGGGGGTCCGCAATGAGCAGTTCTTC.

This chain links TRBV3-1 (or the pseudogene TRBV3-2) with TRBJ2-5; D is perhaps TRBD2 (5 bases). Trimming removed 0 bases at V and 2 bases at J, with 22 bases between. Per the germline V gene, CDR1 is LGHDT and CDR2 is YNNKEL (reference sequence). The CDR3 covers 19 residues. The CDR3, as DNA: TGTGCCAGCAGCCAAGATTTCGGTTTTACCCCGGGGATTCAAGAGACCCAGTACTTC. Translating gives CASSQDFGFTPGIQETQYF.

The rearrangement links TRBV5-1 to TRBJ1-6; D uncertain. The germline V gene has CDR1 SGHRS and CDR2 YFSETQ. V shed 0 bases and J shed 10 bases, with 11 bases lying between them. The CDR3 consists of 14 residues. CDR3 amino acids: CASSLEASGSPLHF. The CDR3 coding sequence is TGCGCCAGCAGCTTGGAGGCGTCGGGATCACCCCTCCACTTT.

V gene TRBV2 combines with J gene TRBJ2-2; D is possibly TRBD2 (6 bases). The CDR3 consists of 16 residues. Germline CDR1 SNHLY, CDR2 FYNNEI. V was clipped by 4 bases and J by 0 bases, with 12 bases between them. CDR3 protein: CASSGRRDSNTGELFF. The CDR3 nucleotides are TGTGCCAGCAGTGGGCGAAGGGACTCGAACACCGGGGAGCTGTTTTTT. The entire variable domain, with the rest obtained from reference TRBV2 and TRBJ2-2, is as follows: EPEVTQTPSHQVTQMGQEVILRCVPISNHLYFYWYRQILGQKVEFLVSFYNNEISEKSEIFDDQFSVERPDGSNFTLKIRSTKLEDSAMYFCASSGRRDSNTGELFFGEGSRLTVL.

CDR3 sequence: CASSEMVLAEETQYF. The CDR3 bases are TGTGCCAGCAGTGAGATGGTCTTAGCGGAAGAGACCCAGTACTTC. V usage is TRBV6-1 and J usage is TRBJ2-5; a possible D gene is TRBD2 (6 bases). The germline V gene has CDR1 MNHNS and CDR2 SASEGT. Trimming removed 3 bases from V and 3 bases from J, with 14 bases in between. The CDR3 spans 15 residues.

The rearrangement links TRBV6-2 or TRBV6-3 to TRBJ2-3; 10 bases match TRBD1. CDR1 is MNHEY and CDR2 is SVGEGT in the germline V gene. This CDR3 is 17 amino acids long. J lost 2 bases, V lost 7 bases, and 12 bases had no gene match. In DNA form, the CDR3 reads TGTGCCAGCACCCCCTCCCCGGGACAGGGGAACACAGATACGCAGTATTTT. It yields the protein CASTPSPGQGNTDTQYF.

The V call is TRBV4-2, the J call TRBJ2-3; maybe TRBD2 (5 bases). In germline, CDR1 is LGHNA, CDR2 YNFKEQ. The CDR3 loop spans 16 amino acids. Trimming stripped 1 base from V and 3 bases from J, with 14 bases between. The CDR3 protein is CASSQADWVGTDTQYF. DNA for the CDR3: TGTGCCAGCAGCCAAGCGGACTGGGTTGGAACAGATACGCAGTATTTT.

The V call is TRBV24-1, the J call TRBJ2-3; 10 positions match TRBD2. Germline V gene data show CDR1 as KGHDR and CDR2 as SFDVKD. Trimming cost V 3 bases and J 2 bases; bases outside gene matches: 4. The CDR3 extends over 16 amino acids. The CDR3 here is CATSDRTSGLTDTQYF. The DNA of the CDR3 is TGTGCCACCAGTGATCGGACTAGCGGACTCACAGATACGCAGTATTTT.

This clone was detected only once. The chain couples TRBV7-8 to TRBJ2-5; no firm D call. The CDR3 covers 11 residues. V dropped 3 bases and J dropped 5 bases, with 4 bases sitting between them. CDR1 and CDR2 from the germline V gene are SGHVS and FQNEAQ. Here the CDR3 DNA reads TGTGCCAGCAGCTTTCAGGAGACCCAGTACTTC. Translated: CASSFQETQYF. The full variable domain, rest sourced from reference TRBV7-8 and TRBJ2-5, is GAGVSQSPRYKVAKRGQDVALRCDPISGHVSLFWYQQALGQGPEFLTYFQNEAQLDKSGLPSDRFFAERPEGSVSTLKIQRTQQEDSAVYLCASSFQETQYFGPGTRLLVL.

The rearrangement uses TRBV6-4 and TRBJ2-5; D not certain. There are 13 residues in the CDR3. The V and J ends lost 6 bases and 2 bases respectively, with 10 bases between them. Germline CDR1 and CDR2: MRHNA and SNTAGT. CDR3 protein: CASSGTVQETQYF. CDR3 sequence (DNA): TGTGCCAGCAGCGGAACAGTACAAGAGACCCAGTACTTC.

This chain uses TRBV5-5 with TRBJ1-3, with D maybe TRBD1 (6 bases). The V end lost 4 bases, the J end lost 4 bases, and 15 bases lay between the germline ends. The germline V gene encodes CDR1 SGHKS and CDR2 YYEKEE (reference sequence). The CDR3 is 15 residues long. The CDR3 sequence: CASSIRQALGNTIYF. The DNA for the CDR3 is TGTGCCAGCAGCATAAGACAGGCCCTGGGAAACACCATATATTTT.

V and J are TRBV30 and TRBJ1-3; D might be TRBD1 (6 bases). The germline V gene encodes CDR1 GTSNPN and CDR2 SVGIG (reference sequence). The CDR3 consists of 14 residues. V lost 2 bases and J 3 bases, leaving 11 bases between the germline ends. In DNA, the CDR3 is TGTGCCTGGAGTAGGGGGATAGATGGAAACACCATATATTTT. Amino acid sequence: CAWSRGIDGNTIYF.